The 30 T cell receptor beta chains below come from one sample, sequenced in a study of blood T cell repertoires in COVID-19. The repertoire was sequenced with immunoSEQ multiplex PCR; TCRdb's copy has only in-frame clones and lacks some. There are around 240,000 clones in the sample; 80% to 90% occur only once, and less than 2.5% lies in the top ten. The sequenced sample consisted of PBMCs or T cells enriched from blood (not recorded which). These receptors were obtained from a woman between 50 and 59 years old who had recovered from COVID-19.

This clone occurred a few times. The chain couples TRBV11-1 to TRBJ2-1; possibly TRBD1 for D (5 bases). The CDR3 loop spans 14 amino acids. The germline CDR1 and CDR2 sequences are SGHAT and FQDESV (reference sequence). Trimming left V 3 bases short and J 4 bases short, with 10 bases between. CDR3 nucleotides: TGTGCCAGCAGCTTGAACAGGTTATACAATGAGCAGTTCTTC. As protein: CASSLNRLYNEQFF.

The genes are TRBV3-1 (or the pseudogene TRBV3-2) and TRBJ2-5, with 8 positions matching TRBD1. The CDR3 is made up of 15 amino acids. The junction had 5 bases not matched to a gene; V was cut back by 1 base and J by 4 bases. Germline V gives CDR1 LGHDT, CDR2 YNNKEL (reference sequence). The CDR3 sequence: CASSQGSGGRETQYF. The DNA for the CDR3 is TGTGCCAGCAGCCAAGGGTCAGGGGGCAGAGAGACCCAGTACTTC.

The rearrangement joins TRBV11-2 to TRBJ2-1; D is uncertain. Trimming cost V 6 bases and J 8 bases, with 14 bases left between them. The CDR3 extends over 13 amino acids. In germline, CDR1 is SGHAT, CDR2 FQNNGV. The CDR3 DNA reads as TGTGCCAGCAGACCTTCCCCCGGAGATGAGCAGTTCTTC. It codes for CASRPSPGDEQFF. Variable domain in full (rest from reference TRBV11-2 and TRBJ2-1): EAGVAQSPRYKIIEKRQSVAFWCNPISGHATLYWYQQILGQGPKLLIQFQNNGVVDDSQLPKDRFSAERLKGVDSTLKIQPAKLEDSAVYLCASRPSPGDEQFFGPGTRLTVL.

The gene calls are TRBV19 and TRBJ1-1; perhaps TRBD1 as D (5 bases). Germline CDR1 LNHDA, CDR2 SQIVND (reference sequence). Trimming took 8 bases from V and 3 from J, leaving 13 bases between them. The CDR3 contains 13 residues. CDR3 nucleotide sequence: TGTGCCAGTTACCCCAGGGATTACACTGAAGCTTTCTTT. Amino acid sequence: CASYPRDYTEAFF.

The V and J genes are TRBV6-5 and TRBJ2-7; TRBD2 matches at 9 bases. The germline V gene encodes CDR1 MNHEY and CDR2 SVGAGI. V was pared by 0 bases and J by 5 bases, with 5 bases of the junction left unmatched. The CDR3 is made up of 15 amino acids. In nucleotides, the CDR3 is TGTGCCAGCAGTTACTCGGTTCTAGCGGGGCACGAGCAGTACTTC. As protein: CASSYSVLAGHEQYF.

The gene calls are TRBV10-1 and TRBJ2-7, with TRBD1 as a possible D gene (6 bases). Trimming took off 1 base at V and 1 base at J, with 8 bases between the two ends. Germline-derived CDR1 and CDR2 are WNHNN and SYGVQD (reference sequence). The CDR3 length is 14 residues. CDR3 region: CASSEYDRSYEQYF. The CDR3 DNA is TGCGCCAGCAGTGAGTATGACAGGTCCTACGAGCAGTACTTC.

The chain is built from TRBV7-2 and TRBJ1-2, with D uncertain. The V gene lost 5 bases and the J gene lost 1 base, with 8 bases spanning the gap. Germline CDR1 and CDR2: SGHTA and FQGNSA. The CDR3 is made up of 13 amino acids. The CDR3 loop is CASSNPINYGYTF. The DNA for the CDR3 is TGTGCCAGCAGCAACCCTATTAACTATGGCTACACCTTC.

This sequence joins TRBV18 and TRBJ1-3; D remains unclear. Between the trimmed V and J ends, which lost 3 bases and 2 bases, there was a span of 8 bases. Germline CDR1 and CDR2: KGHSH and LQKENI. This CDR3 is built from 14 residues. CDR3: CASSPSAAGNTIYF. CDR3 nucleotides: TGTGCCAGCTCACCCTCGGCGGCTGGAAACACCATATATTTT.

This clone appeared a single time. The chain links TRBV5-1 to TRBJ2-7; 8 bases agree with TRBD1. This CDR3 region has 15 residues. The junction had 7 bases not matched to a gene; V was cut back by 0 bases and J by 5 bases. Germline V gives CDR1 SGHRS, CDR2 YFSETQ. Here the CDR3 DNA reads TGCGCCAGCAGCTTGGCCCTGACAGGGGTCGACGAGCAGTACTTC. Translated: CASSLALTGVDEQYF.

The chain couples TRBV4-1 to TRBJ1-1, with 9 bases lining up with TRBD1. From germline, CDR1 is MGHRA and CDR2 YSYEKL. V was clipped by 3 bases and J by 3 bases; unmatched bases: 5. This CDR3 region has 15 residues. The CDR3 here is CASSHPGQGHTEAFF. DNA for the CDR3: TGCGCCAGCAGCCACCCCGGACAGGGGCACACTGAAGCTTTCTTT.

V usage is TRBV11-2 and J usage is TRBJ2-7, with 11 bases fitting TRBD1. V gave up 6 bases and J gave up 3 bases; unmatched junction bases: 4. This CDR3 is 14 amino acids long. Per germline, CDR1 SGHAT and CDR2 FQNNGV. CDR3 amino acids: CASRLGQGDYEQYF. CDR3 sequence (DNA): TGTGCCAGCAGACTGGGACAGGGGGACTACGAGCAGTACTTC.

The chain has TRBV5-1 and TRBJ2-3; the D gene is possibly TRBD2 (6 bases). The V end lost 8 bases, the J end lost 1 base, and 14 bases lay between the germline ends. The CDR3 spans 14 residues. Looked up from germline, CDR1 is SGHRS and CDR2 is YFSETQ. In DNA form, the CDR3 reads TGCGCCAGTCGGCGGGAAGGGGGCACAGATACGCAGTATTTT. Its translation: CASRREGGTDTQYF.

The chain combines TRBV19 with TRBJ1-5, with a tentative D call TRBD1 (6 bases). This CDR3 is built from 15 residues. Trimming stripped 7 bases from V and 3 bases from J, with 16 bases between. Germline CDR1 LNHDA, CDR2 SQIVND (reference sequence). The chain's CDR3 is CASKKSTGYNQPQHF. CDR3 DNA: TGTGCCAGTAAAAAATCGACAGGATACAATCAGCCCCAGCATTTT.

V gene TRBV29-1 combines with J gene TRBJ2-5; no clear D. This CDR3 has 13 residues. CDR1 and CDR2 (germline): SQVTM, ANQGSEA. V lost 4 bases and J 3 bases, leaving 12 bases between the germline ends. The CDR3 loop is CSVAVRREETQYF. CDR3 nucleotide sequence: TGCAGCGTTGCAGTTCGACGGGAAGAGACCCAGTACTTC.

CDR3 in amino acids: CASSQEYRQGGGEAFF. Written as DNA, the CDR3 is TGTGCCAGCAGCCAAGAATATAGGCAGGGAGGAGGTGAAGCTTTCTTT. The genes are TRBV4-2 and TRBJ1-1; tentatively, D is TRBD1 (5 bases). The V gene lost 0 bases and the J gene lost 7 bases, with 18 bases spanning the gap. The CDR3 has 16 amino acids. CDR1 is LGHNA and CDR2 is YNFKEQ in the germline V gene.

The chain combines TRBV6-5 with TRBJ2-7; 8 positions match TRBD2. CDR1 is MNHEY, CDR2 SVGAGI, per germline. The V and J ends lost 7 bases and 3 bases, in that order; junction bases with no gene match: 11. The CDR3 totals 15 residues. The CDR3 bases are TGTGCCAGCATTCTGACTAGCGTGTCATACTACGAGCAGTACTTC. Protein: CASILTSVSYYEQYF.

This clone showed up just a few times. CDR3 DNA sequence: TGTGCCACCAGGATTAGTGATGAGCAGTTCTTC. This gives the protein CATRISDEQFF. This chain uses TRBV15 with TRBJ2-1; D is uncertain. The germline V gene encodes CDR1 LNHNV and CDR2 YYDKDF (reference sequence). Trimming pared 6 bases from V and 8 bases from J, leaving 8 bases between. The CDR3 is 11 residues long.

A few counts support this clone. The chain combines TRBV3-1 (or the pseudogene TRBV3-2) with TRBJ2-1; 7 nucleotides line up with TRBD1. J was trimmed by 3 bases and V by 4 bases; bases with no gene match: 15. This CDR3 has 18 residues. The germline V gene has CDR1 LGHDT and CDR2 YNNKEL (reference sequence). CDR3 sequence (DNA): TGTGCCAGCAGCCTACGCATGCCTCGACAGGGTTACTACAATGAGCAGTTCTTC. This gives the protein CASSLRMPRQGYYNEQFF.

The chain has TRBV3-1 (or the pseudogene TRBV3-2) and TRBJ2-7; 8 bases are a match to TRBD2. The V segment lost 3 bases and the J segment 1 base; nucleotides outside the gene matches: 2. The V gene's germline CDR1 is LGHDT and CDR2 YNNKEL (reference sequence). This CDR3 spans 14 amino acids. The CDR3: CASSHSGGSYEQYF. As DNA, the CDR3 is TGTGCCAGCAGCCACAGCGGGGGTTCCTACGAGCAGTACTTC.

This chain joins TRBV27 and TRBJ2-7; D call uncertain. The V end lost 3 bases, the J end lost 3 bases, and 12 bases lay between the germline ends. Germline V CDR1 and CDR2: MNHEY, SMNVEV (reference sequence). This CDR3 is built from 14 residues. Here the CDR3 DNA reads TGTGCCAGCAGTTTCAACCCCTACTACTACGAGCAGTACTTC. Translation gives CASSFNPYYYEQYF.

This clone was picked up one time. The chain couples TRBV10-3 to TRBJ2-2, with D possibly TRBD1 on 5 matching bases. V was clipped by 6 bases and J by 4 bases, with 9 bases between them. Germline V gene lookup returns CDR1 ENHRY and CDR2 SYGVKD. This CDR3 contains 13 residues. This CDR3 is CAIRDRPTGELFF. The CDR3 coding sequence is TGTGCCATCAGAGACAGACCCACCGGGGAGCTGTTTTTT.

The chain carries TRBV9 and TRBJ2-7; D is possibly TRBD1 (5 bases). The CDR3 extends over 13 amino acids. Germline V gene lookup returns CDR1 SGDLS and CDR2 YYNGEE. V dropped 0 bases and J dropped 6 bases, with 10 bases sitting between them. The CDR3 sequence: CASSVGQGTEQYF. CDR3 coding DNA: TGTGCCAGCAGCGTAGGGCAGGGCACCGAGCAGTACTTC.

The chain has TRBV5-1 and TRBJ2-3; possible D gene TRBD2, 5 bases. There are 13 residues in the CDR3. Trimming took 3 bases from V and 2 from J, leaving 7 bases between them. The germline V gene has CDR1 SGHRS and CDR2 YFSETQ. The CDR3 region has the DNA TGCGCCAGCAGCTCCGGGATCACAGATACGCAGTATTTT. Protein sequence: CASSSGITDTQYF.

The CDR3 here is CASSTALAGLSYNEQFF. CDR3 nucleotide sequence: TGTGCCAGCAGCACGGCCTTAGCGGGGCTCTCCTACAATGAGCAGTTCTTC. The rearrangement joins TRBV28 to TRBJ2-1, with TRBD2 matching 8 bases. Germline trimming cut 6 bases from V and 0 bases from J; bases unmatched to any gene: 10. Germline-derived CDR1 and CDR2 are MDHEN and SYDVKM. The CDR3 totals 17 residues.

This chain uses TRBV15 with TRBJ2-7; TRBD2 is a possible D gene (6 bases). The CDR3 loop spans 16 amino acids. Germline CDR1 is LNHNV and CDR2 is YYDKDF (reference sequence). Between the trimmed V and J ends, which lost 5 bases and 5 bases, there was a span of 22 bases. CDR3 protein: CATSGPGWSGPDEQYF. The DNA of the CDR3 is TGTGCCACCAGCGGACCGGGATGGAGCGGGCCTGACGAGCAGTACTTC.

This sequence joins TRBV11-1 and TRBJ2-7; D remains unclear. V dropped 4 bases and J dropped 7 bases, with 8 bases sitting between them. The CDR3 contains 11 residues. Germline CDR1 and CDR2: SGHAT and FQDESV (reference sequence). Here the CDR3 DNA reads TGTGCCAGCAGCTACGGTTGGGAGCAGTACTTC. This translates into CASSYGWEQYF.

The chain couples TRBV13 to TRBJ1-6, with D possibly matching TRBD1 (5 bases). V dropped 0 bases and J dropped 1 base, with 13 bases sitting between them. This CDR3 has 18 amino acids. Germline loops: CDR1 PRHDT, CDR2 FYEKMQ (reference sequence). The CDR3 spells CASSLGRGGGSYNSPLHF. The DNA of the CDR3 is TGTGCCAGCAGCTTAGGACGGGGGGGTGGATCCTATAATTCACCCCTCCACTTT.

This chain links TRBV7-9 with TRBJ1-1; 9 bases agree with TRBD1. With 4 bases clipped from V and 3 bases from J, the junction kept 3 bases outside the gene matches. The V gene's germline CDR1 is SEHNR and CDR2 FQNEAQ (reference sequence). The CDR3 covers 14 residues. CDR3 residues: CASSSRTGDTEAFF. In DNA form, the CDR3 reads TGTGCCAGCAGCTCGAGGACAGGGGACACTGAAGCTTTCTTT.

The CDR3 loop is CASSERASTDTQYF. CDR3 nucleotides: TGTGCCAGCAGTGAGCGGGCTAGCACAGATACGCAGTATTTT. This rearrangement joins TRBV6-4 to TRBJ2-3; possible D gene TRBD2, 5 bases. Trimming cost V 3 bases and J 0 bases, with 7 bases left between them. The CDR3 length is 14 residues. Germline values: CDR1 MRHNA, CDR2 SNTAGT.

The chain combines TRBV5-1 with TRBJ1-5; no clear D gene. Germline V gene sequence: CDR1 SGHRS, CDR2 YFSETQ. The length of the CDR3 is 14 residues. V was trimmed by 0 bases and J by 5 bases, leaving 9 bases between them. CDR3 amino acids: CASSLDGSDQPQHF. The DNA of the CDR3 is TGCGCCAGCAGCTTGGATGGCAGCGATCAGCCCCAGCATTTT. The complete variable domain, with remaining parts taken from reference TRBV5-1 and TRBJ1-5, reads KAGVTQTPRYLIKTRGQQVTLSCSPISGHRSVSWYQQTPGQGLQFLFEYFSETQRNKGNFPGRFSGRQFSNSRSEMNVSTLELGDSALYLCASSLDGSDQPQHFGDGTRLSIL.